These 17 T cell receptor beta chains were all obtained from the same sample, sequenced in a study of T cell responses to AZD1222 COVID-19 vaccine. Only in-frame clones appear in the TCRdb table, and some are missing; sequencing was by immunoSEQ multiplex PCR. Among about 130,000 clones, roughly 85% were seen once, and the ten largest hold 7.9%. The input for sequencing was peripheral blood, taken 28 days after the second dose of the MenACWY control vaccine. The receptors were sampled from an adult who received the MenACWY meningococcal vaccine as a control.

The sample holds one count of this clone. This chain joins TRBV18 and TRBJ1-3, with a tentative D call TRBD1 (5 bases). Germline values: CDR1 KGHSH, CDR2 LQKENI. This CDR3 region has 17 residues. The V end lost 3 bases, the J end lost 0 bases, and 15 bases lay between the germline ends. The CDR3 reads CASSPGRSLYSGNTIYF. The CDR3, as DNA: TGTGCCAGCTCACCGGGACGGAGCCTTTACTCTGGAAACACCATATATTTT.

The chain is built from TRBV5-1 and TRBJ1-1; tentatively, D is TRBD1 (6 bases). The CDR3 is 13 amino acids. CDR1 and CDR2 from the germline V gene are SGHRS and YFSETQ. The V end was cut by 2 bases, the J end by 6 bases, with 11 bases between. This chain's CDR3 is CASSFQGIAEAFF. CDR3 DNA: TGCGCCAGCAGCTTCCAGGGGATCGCTGAAGCTTTCTTT. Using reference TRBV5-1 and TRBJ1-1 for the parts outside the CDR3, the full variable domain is KAGVTQTPRYLIKTRGQQVTLSCSPISGHRSVSWYQQTPGQGLQFLFEYFSETQRNKGNFPGRFSGRQFSNSRSEMNVSTLELGDSALYLCASSFQGIAEAFFGQGTRLTVV.

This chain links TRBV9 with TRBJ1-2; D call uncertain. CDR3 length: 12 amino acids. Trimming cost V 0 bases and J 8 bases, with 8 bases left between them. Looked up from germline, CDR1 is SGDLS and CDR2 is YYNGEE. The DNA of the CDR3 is TGTGCCAGCAGCGTAGGTGGTGGAGGCTACACCTTC. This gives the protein CASSVGGGGYTF.

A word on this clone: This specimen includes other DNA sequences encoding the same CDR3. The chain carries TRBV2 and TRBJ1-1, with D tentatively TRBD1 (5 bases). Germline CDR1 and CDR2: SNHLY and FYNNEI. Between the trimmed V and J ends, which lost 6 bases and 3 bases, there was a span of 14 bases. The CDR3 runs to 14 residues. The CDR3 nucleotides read TGTGCCAGCAGCCGACTTGGGGGGGACACTGAAGCTTTCTTT. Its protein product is CASSRLGGDTEAFF.

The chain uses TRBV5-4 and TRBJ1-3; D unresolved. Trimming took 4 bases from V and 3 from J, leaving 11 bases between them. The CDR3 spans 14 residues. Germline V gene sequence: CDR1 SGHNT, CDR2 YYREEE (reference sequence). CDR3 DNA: TGTGCCAGCAGCCCGAGGCCTTTTGGAAACACCATATATTTT. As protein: CASSPRPFGNTIYF.

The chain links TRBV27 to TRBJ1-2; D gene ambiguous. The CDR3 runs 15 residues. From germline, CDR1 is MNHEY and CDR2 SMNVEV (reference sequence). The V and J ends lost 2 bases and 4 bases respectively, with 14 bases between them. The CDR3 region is CASSLLGRTSYGYTF. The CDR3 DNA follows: TGTGCCAGCAGTTTACTAGGCAGGACCTCCTATGGCTACACCTTC.

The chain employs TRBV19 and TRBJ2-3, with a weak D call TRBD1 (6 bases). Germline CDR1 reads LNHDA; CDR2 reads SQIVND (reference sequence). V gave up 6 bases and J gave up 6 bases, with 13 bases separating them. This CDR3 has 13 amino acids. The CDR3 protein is CASSQGFRDTQYF. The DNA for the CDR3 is TGTGCCAGTAGCCAGGGGTTTCGGGATACGCAGTATTTT.

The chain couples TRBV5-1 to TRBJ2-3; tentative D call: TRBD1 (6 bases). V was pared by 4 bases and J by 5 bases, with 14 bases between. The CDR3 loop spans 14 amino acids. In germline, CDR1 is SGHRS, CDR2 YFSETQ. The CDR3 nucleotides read TGCGCCAGCAGCGAGAACTCAGGGGAAGATACGCAGTATTTT. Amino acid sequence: CASSENSGEDTQYF.

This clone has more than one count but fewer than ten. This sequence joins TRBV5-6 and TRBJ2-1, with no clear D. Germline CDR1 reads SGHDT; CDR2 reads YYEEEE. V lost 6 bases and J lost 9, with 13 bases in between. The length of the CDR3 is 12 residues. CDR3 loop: CASNDALPEQFF. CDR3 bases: TGTGCCAGCAACGACGCCCTACCTGAGCAGTTCTTC.

Here the CDR3 reads CASSSYRGGNSPLHF. DNA of the CDR3: TGTGCCAGCAGCTCCTACAGGGGAGGGAATTCACCCCTCCACTTT. The chain has TRBV7-2 and TRBJ1-6; 7 bases align to TRBD1. V shed 4 bases, J shed 7 bases, and the junction held 7 bases outside the gene matches. Germline lookup yields CDR1 SGHTA and CDR2 FQGNSA. The CDR3 spans 15 residues.

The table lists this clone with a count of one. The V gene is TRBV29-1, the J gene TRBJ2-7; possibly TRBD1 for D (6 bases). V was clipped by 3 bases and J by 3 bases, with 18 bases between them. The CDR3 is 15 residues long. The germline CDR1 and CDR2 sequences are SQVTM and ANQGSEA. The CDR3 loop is CSVDQSGTTYYEQYV. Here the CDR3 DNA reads TGCAGCGTTGACCAATCGGGGACAACTTACTACGAGCAGTACGTC.

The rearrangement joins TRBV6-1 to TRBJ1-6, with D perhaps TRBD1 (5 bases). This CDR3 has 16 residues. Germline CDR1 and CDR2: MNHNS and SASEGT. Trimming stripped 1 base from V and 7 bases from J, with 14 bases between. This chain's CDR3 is CASSEESSSGNSPLHF. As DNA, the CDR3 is TGTGCCAGCAGTGAAGAGTCCTCTTCAGGGAATTCACCCCTCCACTTT.

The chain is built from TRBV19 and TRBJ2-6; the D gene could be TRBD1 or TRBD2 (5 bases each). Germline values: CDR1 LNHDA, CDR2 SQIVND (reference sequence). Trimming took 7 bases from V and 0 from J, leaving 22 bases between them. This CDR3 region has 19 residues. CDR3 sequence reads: CASTTISGTASSGANVLTF. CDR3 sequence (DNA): TGTGCCAGTACGACAATCTCCGGGACGGCGAGCTCTGGGGCCAACGTCCTGACTTTC.

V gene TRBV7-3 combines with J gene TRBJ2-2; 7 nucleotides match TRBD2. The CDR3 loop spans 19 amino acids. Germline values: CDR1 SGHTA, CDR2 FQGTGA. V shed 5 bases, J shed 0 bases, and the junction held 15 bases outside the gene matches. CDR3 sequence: CASSLHTTRRGTNTGELFF. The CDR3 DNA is TGTGCCAGCAGCCTACACACGACTAGGCGGGGGACGAACACCGGGGAGCTGTTTTTT.

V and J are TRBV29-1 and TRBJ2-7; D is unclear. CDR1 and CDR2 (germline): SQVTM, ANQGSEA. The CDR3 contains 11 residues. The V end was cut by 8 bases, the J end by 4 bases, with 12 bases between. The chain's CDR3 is CSLLSVYEQYV. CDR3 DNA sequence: TGCAGCTTGTTATCGGTTTACGAGCAGTACGTC.

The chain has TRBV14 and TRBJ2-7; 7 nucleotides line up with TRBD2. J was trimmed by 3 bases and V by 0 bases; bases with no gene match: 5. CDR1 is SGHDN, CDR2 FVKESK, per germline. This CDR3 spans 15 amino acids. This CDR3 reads CASSQDHGGFYEQYF. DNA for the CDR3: TGTGCCAGCAGCCAAGATCACGGGGGGTTCTACGAGCAGTACTTC.

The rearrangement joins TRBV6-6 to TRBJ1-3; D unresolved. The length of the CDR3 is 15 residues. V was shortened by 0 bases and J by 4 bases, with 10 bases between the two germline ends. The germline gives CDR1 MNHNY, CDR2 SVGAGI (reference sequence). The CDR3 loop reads CASSYSKDVGNTIYF. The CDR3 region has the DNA TGTGCCAGCAGTTACTCAAAAGACGTAGGAAACACCATATATTTT.